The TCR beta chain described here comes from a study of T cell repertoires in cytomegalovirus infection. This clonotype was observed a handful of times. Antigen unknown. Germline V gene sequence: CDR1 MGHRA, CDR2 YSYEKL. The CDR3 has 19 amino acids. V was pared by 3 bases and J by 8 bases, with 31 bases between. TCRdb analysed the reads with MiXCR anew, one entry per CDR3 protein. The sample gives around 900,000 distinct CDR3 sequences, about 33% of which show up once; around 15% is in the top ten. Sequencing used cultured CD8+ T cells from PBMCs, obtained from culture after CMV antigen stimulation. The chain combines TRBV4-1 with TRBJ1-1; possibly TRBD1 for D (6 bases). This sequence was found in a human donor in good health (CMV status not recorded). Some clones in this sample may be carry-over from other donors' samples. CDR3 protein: CASSQHRRVQGGSSLEAFF. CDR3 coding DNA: TGCGCCAGCAGCCAGCACAGGAGAGTACAGGGTGGTTCTTCACTGGAAGCTTTCTTT.